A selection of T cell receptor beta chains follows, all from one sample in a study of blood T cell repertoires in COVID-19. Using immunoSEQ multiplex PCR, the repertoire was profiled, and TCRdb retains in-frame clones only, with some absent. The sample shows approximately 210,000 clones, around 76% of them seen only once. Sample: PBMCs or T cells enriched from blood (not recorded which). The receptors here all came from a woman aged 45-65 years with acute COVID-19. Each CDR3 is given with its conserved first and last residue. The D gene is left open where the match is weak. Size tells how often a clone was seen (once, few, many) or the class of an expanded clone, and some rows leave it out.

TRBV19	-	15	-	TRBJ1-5	CASSIDEQGHQPQHF	TGTGCCAGTAGTATAGATGAGCAGGGCCATCAGCCCCAGCATTTT
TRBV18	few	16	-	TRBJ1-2	CASSPGGGPINYGYTF	TGTGCCAGCTCACCGGGCGGAGGCCCGATTAACTATGGCTACACCTTC
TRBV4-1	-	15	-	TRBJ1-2	CASSQAPGRPYGYTF	TGCGCCAGCAGCCAAGCTCCGGGTCGGCCCTATGGCTACACCTTC
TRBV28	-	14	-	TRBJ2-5	CASSLWTGEETQYF	TGTGCCAGCAGTTTATGGACGGGGGAAGAGACCCAGTACTTC
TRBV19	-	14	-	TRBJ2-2	CASSTGSSTGELFF	TGTGCCAGTAGCACCGGGTCTAGCACCGGGGAGCTGTTTTTT
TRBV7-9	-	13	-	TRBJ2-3	CASSFVRTDTQYF	TGTGCCAGCAGCTTTGTCCGGACAGATACGCAGTATTTT
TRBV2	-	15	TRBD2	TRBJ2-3	CASRSGGANTDTQYF	TGTGCCAGCAGGTCCGGGGGGGCCAACACAGATACGCAGTATTTT
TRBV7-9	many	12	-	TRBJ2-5	CASSLESETQYF	TGTGCCAGCAGCTTAGAATCGGAGACCCAGTACTTC
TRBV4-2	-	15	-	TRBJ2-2	CASSQQGINTGELFF	TGTGCCAGCAGCCAACAGGGGATCAACACCGGGGAGCTGTTTTTT
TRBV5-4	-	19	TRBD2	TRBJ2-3	CASSRQLAGGDTSSDTQYF	TGTGCCAGCAGCCGACAGCTAGCGGGGGGAGATACATCTTCAGATACGCAGTATTTT
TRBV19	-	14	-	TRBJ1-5	CASSIDSYNQPQHF	TGTGCCAGTAGTATAGACAGTTACAATCAGCCCCAGCATTTT
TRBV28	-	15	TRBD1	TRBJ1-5	CASSPRTGGRQPQHF	TGTGCCAGCAGTCCCCGGACAGGGGGCCGGCAGCCCCAGCATTTT
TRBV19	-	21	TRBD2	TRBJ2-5	CASSRGGTSGGPVGRGETQYF	TGTGCCAGTAGCCGCGGAGGGACTAGCGGGGGTCCGGTGGGGCGGGGAGAGACCCAGTACTTC
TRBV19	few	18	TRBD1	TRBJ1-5	CASSALRRTGGNYQPQHF	TGTGCCAGTAGTGCCCTAAGGCGGACAGGTGGCAATTATCAGCCCCAGCATTTT
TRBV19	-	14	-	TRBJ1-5	CASSKGGNNQPQHF	TGTGCCAGTAGCAAGGGGGGGAACAATCAGCCCCAGCATTTT
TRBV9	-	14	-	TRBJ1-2	CASSVVAESYGYTF	TGTGCCAGCAGCGTAGTGGCAGAATCCTATGGCTACACCTTC
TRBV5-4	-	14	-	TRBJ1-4	CASSFAGTNEKLFF	TGTGCCAGCAGCTTTGCGGGGACTAATGAAAAACTGTTTTTT
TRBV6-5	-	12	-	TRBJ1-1	CASGGVLGEAFF	TGTGCCAGCGGGGGGGTTCTAGGTGAAGCTTTCTTT
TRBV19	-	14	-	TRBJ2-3	CASSSRQSIDTQYF	TGTGCCAGTAGTTCTCGACAGAGTATAGATACGCAGTATTTT
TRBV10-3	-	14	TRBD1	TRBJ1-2	CAITIGTGGYGYTF	TGTGCCATCACCATCGGGACAGGGGGCTATGGCTACACCTTC
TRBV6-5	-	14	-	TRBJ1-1	CASSSPGTTREAFF	TGTGCCAGCAGTTCACCCGGGACAACAAGGGAAGCTTTCTTT
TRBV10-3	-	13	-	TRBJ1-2	CAISPGADYGYTF	TGTGCCATCAGCCCAGGCGCAGACTATGGCTACACCTTC
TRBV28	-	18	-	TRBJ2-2	CASSLIVLGGRFTGELFF	TGTGCCAGCAGTTTAATCGTGCTCGGGGGGCGGTTCACCGGGGAGCTGTTTTTT
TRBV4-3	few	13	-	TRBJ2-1	CARRDLIYNEQFF	TGCGCACGGAGGGACCTAATTTACAATGAGCAGTTCTTC
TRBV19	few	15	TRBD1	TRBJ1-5	CATRRDRASNQPQHF	TGTGCCACCCGAAGGGACAGGGCGAGCAATCAGCCCCAGCATTTT
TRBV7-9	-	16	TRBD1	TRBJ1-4	CASSSPSGQGYEKLFF	TGTGCCAGCAGCTCACCTTCGGGACAGGGATATGAAAAACTGTTTTTT
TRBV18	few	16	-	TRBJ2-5	CASSIQASALQETQYF	TGTGCCAGCTCCATCCAGGCTAGCGCCCTCCAAGAGACCCAGTACTTC
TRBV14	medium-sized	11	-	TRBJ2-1	CASSLRNEQFF	TGTGCCAGCAGCCTCCGGAATGAGCAGTTCTTC
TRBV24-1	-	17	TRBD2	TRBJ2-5	CATSDFKTSGGQETQYF	TGTGCCACCAGTGATTTTAAGACTAGCGGGGGTCAAGAGACCCAGTACTTC
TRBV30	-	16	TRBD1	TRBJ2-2	CAWSPRTGLDTGELFF	TGTGCCTGGAGTCCACGGACAGGGCTTGACACCGGGGAGCTGTTTTTT
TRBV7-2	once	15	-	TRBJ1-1	CASSLVLGGNTEAFF	TGTGCCAGCAGCTTAGTCTTAGGGGGGAACACTGAAGCTTTCTTT
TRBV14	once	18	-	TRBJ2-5	CASSHALTWRGLEETQYF	TGTGCCAGCAGCCACGCATTGACTTGGCGGGGGCTGGAAGAGACCCAGTACTTC
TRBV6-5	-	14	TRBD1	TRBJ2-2	CASSYSQGAGELFF	TGTGCCAGCAGTTACAGTCAGGGGGCCGGGGAGCTGTTTTTT
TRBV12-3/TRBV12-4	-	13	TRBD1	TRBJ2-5	CASSGQGMQTQYF	TGTGCCAGCAGTGGACAGGGGATGCAGACCCAGTACTTC
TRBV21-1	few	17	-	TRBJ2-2	CASSKALRAGNTGELFF	TGTGCCAGCAGCAAAGCGCTCAGGGCTGGGAACACCGGGGAGCTGTTTTTT
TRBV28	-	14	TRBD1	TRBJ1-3	CASRKRTGVNTIYF	TGTGCCAGCAGAAAACGGACAGGGGTAAACACCATATATTTT
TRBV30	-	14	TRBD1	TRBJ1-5	CAWSPQGAYQPQHF	TGTGCCTGGAGCCCGCAGGGGGCCTATCAGCCCCAGCATTTT
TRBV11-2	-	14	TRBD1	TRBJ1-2	CASSQGGTGVGYTF	TGTGCCAGCAGCCAAGGCGGGACAGGGGTTGGCTACACCTTC
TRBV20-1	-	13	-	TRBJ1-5	CSASRDTYQPQHF	TGCAGTGCCAGTAGGGACACCTATCAGCCCCAGCATTTT
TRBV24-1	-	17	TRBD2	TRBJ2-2	CATSSIGREGITGELFF	TGTGCCACCAGTAGTATTGGCAGGGAGGGTATCACCGGGGAGCTGTTTTTT
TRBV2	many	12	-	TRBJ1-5	CASTTSEEPQHF	TGTGCCAGCACGACTTCCGAGGAGCCCCAGCATTTT
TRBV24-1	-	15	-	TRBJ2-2	CATSDSRTVAGELFF	TGTGCCACCAGTGACTCACGGACAGTCGCCGGGGAGCTGTTTTTT
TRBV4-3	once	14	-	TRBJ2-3	CASSQDPSTDTQYF	TGCGCCAGCAGCCAAGATCCATCCACAGATACGCAGTATTTT
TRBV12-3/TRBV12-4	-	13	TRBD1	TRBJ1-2	CASSRDSQYGYTF	TGTGCCAGCTCGAGGGACAGCCAGTATGGCTACACCTTC
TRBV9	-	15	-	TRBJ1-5	CASSVAAGGNQPQHF	TGTGCCAGCAGCGTAGCCGCGGGCGGCAATCAGCCCCAGCATTTT
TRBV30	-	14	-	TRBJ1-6	CAWSPPGGGRALHF	TGTGCCTGGAGTCCCCCCGGCGGGGGAAGGGCCCTCCACTTT
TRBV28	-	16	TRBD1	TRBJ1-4	CASSLTGAGTNEKLFF	TGTGCCAGCAGTTTGACAGGGGCCGGCACTAATGAAAAACTGTTTTTT
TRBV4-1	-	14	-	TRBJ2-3	CASSYSSSTDTQYF	TGCGCCAGCAGCTATTCTAGTAGCACAGATACGCAGTATTTT
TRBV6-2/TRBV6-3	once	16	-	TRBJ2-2	CASSYSPLGNSGELFF	TGTGCCAGCAGTTACTCTCCTCTAGGAAATTCCGGGGAGCTGTTTTTT
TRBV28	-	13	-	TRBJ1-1	CATAPGGRTEAFF	TGTGCCACCGCACCGGGGGGGAGGACTGAAGCTTTCTTT
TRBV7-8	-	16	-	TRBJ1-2	CASSPQRMTVNYGYTF	TGTGCCAGCAGCCCGCAGAGAATGACAGTGAACTATGGCTACACCTTC
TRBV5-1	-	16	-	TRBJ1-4	CASSPGDGGVSEKLFF	TGCGCCAGCAGCCCCGGAGATGGGGGCGTAAGTGAAAAACTGTTTTTT
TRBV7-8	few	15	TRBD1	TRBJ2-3	CASSSNRGRTDTQYF	TGTGCCAGCAGCTCCAATAGGGGGCGCACAGATACGCAGTATTTT
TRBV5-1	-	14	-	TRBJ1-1	CASSLQGGKSEAFF	TGCGCCAGCAGCTTACAGGGAGGGAAGTCTGAAGCTTTCTTT
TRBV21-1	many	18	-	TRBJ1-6	CASSKSIVREEDNSPLHF	TGTGCCAGCAGCAAATCTATAGTAAGGGAGGAGGACAATTCACCCCTCCACTTT